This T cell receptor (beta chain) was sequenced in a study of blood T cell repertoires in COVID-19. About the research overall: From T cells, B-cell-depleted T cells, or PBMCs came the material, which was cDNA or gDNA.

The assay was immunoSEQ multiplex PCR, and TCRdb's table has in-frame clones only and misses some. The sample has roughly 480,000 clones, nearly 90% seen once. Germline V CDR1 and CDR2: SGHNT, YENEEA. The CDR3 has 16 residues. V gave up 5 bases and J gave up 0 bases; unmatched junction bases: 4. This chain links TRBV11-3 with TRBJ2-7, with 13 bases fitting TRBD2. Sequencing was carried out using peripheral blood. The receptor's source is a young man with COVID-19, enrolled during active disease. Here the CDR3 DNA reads TGTGCCAGCAGCACTGGACTAGCGGGAGTCTCCTACGAGCAGTACTTC. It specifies CASSTGLAGVSYEQYF.